This T cell receptor beta chain was sequenced in a study of blood T cell repertoires in COVID-19. Germline loops: CDR1 KGHSH, CDR2 LQKENI. The V end lost 3 bases, the J end lost 14 bases, and 17 bases lay between the germline ends. There are 13 residues in the CDR3. Authors' analysis steps: Nucleated cell number was recorded as an estimate derived from reference gene primer amplification. Some clones are missing from TCRdb's copy, which holds only in-frame ones; the method was immunoSEQ multiplex PCR. V and J calls and clone size follow that table, whereas D and trimming were derived from the DNA. The repertoire includes 150,000 or so clones, about four fifths of them detected once, and approximately 10% sits in the top ten.

The V gene is TRBV18, the J gene TRBJ2-1, with D possibly TRBD1 on 5 matching bases. This clonotype originated in a man aged 55 to 70 with active or convalescent COVID-19. The sequenced material came from peripheral blood. In nucleotides, the CDR3 is TGTGCCAGCTCACCGACGACAGCCCTAGGGGAGTTCTTC. Its translation is CASSPTTALGEFF. The entire variable domain, with the rest obtained from reference TRBV18 and TRBJ2-1, is as follows: NAGVMQNPRHLVRRRGQEARLRCSPMKGHSHVYWYRQLPEEGLKFMVYLQKENIIDESGMPKERFSAEFPKEGPSILRIQQVVRGDSAAYFCASSPTTALGEFFGPGTRLTVL.